This T cell receptor (beta chain) emerged from a study of shared clonotypes between healthy human individuals. Study findings and constraints: Naive subsets generally had larger estimated richness than memory subsets. It was expected that sequencing depth would affect clonotype sharing among donors.

The naive CD8 subset, CD45RO-negative cells positively selected for CCR7, excluded terminally differentiated effector memory CD45RA+ cells. CDR1 and CDR2 (germline): MNHNS, SASEGT. Trimming stripped 8 bases from V and 2 bases from J, with 10 bases between. The CDR3 extends over 12 amino acids. The table came from immunoSEQ multiplex PCR; TCRdb's copy has only in-frame clones and leaves some out. This table holds 2 million or so clones, roughly 94% found once. For this clone: The antigen is undetermined. Other DNA variants within this sample encode the same CDR3.

The chain links TRBV6-1 to TRBJ2-7; the D gene could be TRBD1 or TRBD2 (5 bases each). Sequencing was done on a sample of naive CD8+ T cells sorted from blood. The receptor comes from a man aged 18-30 years in good health. For the CDR3, the DNA is TGTGCCAGCCGGGACCCACCCTACGAGCAGTACTTC. Translation gives CASRDPPYEQYF.